This TCR beta chain emerged from a study of blood T cells in healthy people across ages. The germline gives CDR1 MGHDK, CDR2 SYGVNS. The CDR3 is made up of 13 amino acids. V lost 7 bases and J lost 0, with 9 bases in between. A second PCR, run for about 7 to 11 cycles, used a sample-barcoded 5' primer plus a J-beta primer mix. A tag from a template-switch adaptor with 12 random nucleotides marked each cDNA molecule. Each CDR3 protein is one row after TCRdb ran MiXCR on the 5' RACE reads. The table has 1.5 million to 2 million distinct CDR3 sequences, about 50% seen once. Sequencing was performed on blood. The chain recombines TRBV25-1 with TRBJ2-5, with D possibly TRBD2 on 5 matching bases. This clonotype was sampled from a woman aged 40 to 50 in good health. The CDR3 region has the DNA TGTGCCAGCAATGACGGGAACCAAGAGACCCAGTACTTC. It is translated as CASNDGNQETQYF. The complete variable domain, with remaining parts taken from reference TRBV25-1 and TRBJ2-5, reads EADIYQTPRYLVIGTGKKITLECSQTMGHDKMYWYQQDPGMELHLIHYSYGVNSTEKGDLSSESTVSRIRTEHFPLTLESARPSHTSQYLCASNDGNQETQYFGPGTRLLVL.